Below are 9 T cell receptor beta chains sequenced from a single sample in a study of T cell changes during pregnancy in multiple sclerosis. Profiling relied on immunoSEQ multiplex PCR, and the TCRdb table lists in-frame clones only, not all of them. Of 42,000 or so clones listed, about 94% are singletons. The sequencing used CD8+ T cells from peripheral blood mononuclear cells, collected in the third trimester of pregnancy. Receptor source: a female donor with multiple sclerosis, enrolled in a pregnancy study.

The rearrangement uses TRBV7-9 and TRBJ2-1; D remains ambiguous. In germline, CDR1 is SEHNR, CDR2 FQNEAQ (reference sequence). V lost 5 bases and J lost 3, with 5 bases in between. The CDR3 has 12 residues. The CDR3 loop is CASSAYYNEQFF. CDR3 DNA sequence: TGTGCCAGCAGCGCCTACTACAATGAGCAGTTCTTC.

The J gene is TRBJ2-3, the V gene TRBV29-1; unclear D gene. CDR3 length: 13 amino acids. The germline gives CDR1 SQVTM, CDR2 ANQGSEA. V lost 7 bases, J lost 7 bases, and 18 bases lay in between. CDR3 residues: CSAHLDNWNTQYF. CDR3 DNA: TGCAGCGCCCATCTAGATAATTGGAATACGCAGTATTTT.

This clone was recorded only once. In DNA form, the CDR3 reads TGTGCCAGCCATGGGACAGGAGTTAGCACAGATACGCAGTATTTT. The encoded protein is CASHGTGVSTDTQYF. The chain carries TRBV19 and TRBJ2-3, with TRBD1 matching 8 bases. V was clipped by 9 bases and J by 0 bases; unmatched bases: 8. Germline-derived CDR1 and CDR2 are LNHDA and SQIVND (reference sequence). The CDR3 has 15 residues.

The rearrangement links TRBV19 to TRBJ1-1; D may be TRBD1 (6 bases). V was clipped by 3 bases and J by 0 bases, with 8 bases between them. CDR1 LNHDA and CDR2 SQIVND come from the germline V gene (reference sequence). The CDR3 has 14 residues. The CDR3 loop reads CASSIQGMNTEAFF. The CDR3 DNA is TGTGCCAGTAGTATTCAGGGGATGAACACTGAAGCTTTCTTT.

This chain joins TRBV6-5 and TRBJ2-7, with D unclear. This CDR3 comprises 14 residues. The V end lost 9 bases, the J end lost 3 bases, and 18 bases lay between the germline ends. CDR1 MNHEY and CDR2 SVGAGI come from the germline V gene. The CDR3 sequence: CASSEIGQDYEQYF. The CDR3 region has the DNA TGTGCCAGTTCCGAGATAGGCCAGGACTACGAGCAGTACTTC.

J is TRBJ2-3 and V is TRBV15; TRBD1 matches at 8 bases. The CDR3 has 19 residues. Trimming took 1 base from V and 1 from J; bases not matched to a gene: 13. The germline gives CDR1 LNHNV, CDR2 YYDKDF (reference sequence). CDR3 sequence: CATSRGGQGLPWGTDTQYF. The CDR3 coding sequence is TGTGCCACCAGCAGAGGAGGACAGGGACTCCCATGGGGCACAGATACGCAGTATTTT.

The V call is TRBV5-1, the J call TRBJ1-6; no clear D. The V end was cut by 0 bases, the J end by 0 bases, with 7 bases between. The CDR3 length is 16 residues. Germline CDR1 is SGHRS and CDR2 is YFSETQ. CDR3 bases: TGCGCCAGCAGCTTGGTGGGAGGCTCCTATAATTCACCCCTCCACTTT. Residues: CASSLVGGSYNSPLHF.

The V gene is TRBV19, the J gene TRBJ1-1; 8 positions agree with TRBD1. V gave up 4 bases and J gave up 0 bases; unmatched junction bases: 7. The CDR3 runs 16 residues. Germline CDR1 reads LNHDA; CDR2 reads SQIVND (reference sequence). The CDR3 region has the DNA TGTGCCAGTAGTAGGGGACAGGCGTGGATGAACACTGAAGCTTTCTTT. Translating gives CASSRGQAWMNTEAFF. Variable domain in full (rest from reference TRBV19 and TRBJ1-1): DGGITQSPKYLFRKEGQNVTLSCEQNLNHDAMYWYRQDPGQGLRLIYYSQIVNDFQKGDIAEGYSVSREKKESFPLTVTSAQKNPTAFYLCASSRGQAWMNTEAFFGQGTRLTVV.

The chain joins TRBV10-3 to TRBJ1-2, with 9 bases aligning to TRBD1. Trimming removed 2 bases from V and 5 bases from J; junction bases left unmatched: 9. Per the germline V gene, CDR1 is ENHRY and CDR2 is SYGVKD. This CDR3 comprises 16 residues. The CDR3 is CAISEETGGGGYGYTF. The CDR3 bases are TGTGCCATCAGTGAGGAAACAGGGGGCGGCGGGTATGGCTACACCTTC.